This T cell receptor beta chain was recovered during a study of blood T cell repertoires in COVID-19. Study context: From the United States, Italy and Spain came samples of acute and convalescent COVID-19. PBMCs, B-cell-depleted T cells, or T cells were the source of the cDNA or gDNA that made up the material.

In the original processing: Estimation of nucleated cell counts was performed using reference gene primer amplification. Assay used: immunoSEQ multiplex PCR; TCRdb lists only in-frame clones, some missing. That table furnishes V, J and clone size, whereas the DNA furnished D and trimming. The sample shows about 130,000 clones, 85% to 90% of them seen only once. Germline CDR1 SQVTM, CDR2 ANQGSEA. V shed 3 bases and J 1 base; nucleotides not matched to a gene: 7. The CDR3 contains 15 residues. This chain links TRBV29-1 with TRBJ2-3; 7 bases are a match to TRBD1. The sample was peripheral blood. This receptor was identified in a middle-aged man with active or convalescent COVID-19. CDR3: CSVDPGGSRTDTQYF. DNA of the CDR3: TGCAGCGTTGATCCAGGGGGTAGTCGCACAGATACGCAGTATTTT.